A single sample is the source of the 13 T cell receptor beta chains below, sequenced in a study of blood T cell repertoires in COVID-19. Generated by immunoSEQ multiplex PCR, the TCRdb table keeps only in-frame clones and is missing some. This sample yields about 370,000 clones, of which 75% to 90% are seen a single time; about 1% belongs to the top ten. Sequencing was carried out using PBMCs or T cells enriched from blood (not recorded which). The source is a man aged 18 to 30 who had recovered from COVID-19.

CDR3 loop: CASSALQGENTEAFF. The DNA for the CDR3 is TGCGCCAGCAGCGCCCTTCAGGGGGAGAACACTGAAGCTTTCTTT. This chain joins TRBV5-1 and TRBJ1-1; TRBD1 matches 7 bases. CDR3 length: 15 residues. Germline values: CDR1 SGHRS, CDR2 YFSETQ. Unmatched junction bases numbered 7, after V lost 4 bases and J lost 1 base.

This clone appeared many times. The chain has TRBV10-3 and TRBJ2-1, with D perhaps TRBD2 (7 bases). The germline V gene has CDR1 ENHRY and CDR2 SYGVKD. The ends were cut back, 0 bases at V and 4 bases at J, with 13 bases in the middle. The CDR3 loop spans 16 amino acids. CDR3 loop: CAISESGGGSYNEQFF. CDR3 DNA sequence: TGTGCCATCAGTGAGTCGGGGGGGGGCTCGTACAATGAGCAGTTCTTC.

The chain uses TRBV19 and TRBJ2-7; possibly TRBD1 for D (5 bases). The V gene lost 5 bases and the J gene lost 1 base, with 12 bases spanning the gap. Germline assignment: CDR1 LNHDA and CDR2 SQIVND (reference sequence). The CDR3 has 14 residues. The CDR3 DNA reads as TGTGCCAGTAGTTTTAGGGGCGAATCCTACGAGCAGTACTTC. It yields the protein CASSFRGESYEQYF. The full variable domain, in which reference TRBV19 and TRBJ2-7 provide the parts outside the CDR3, is DGGITQSPKYLFRKEGQNVTLSCEQNLNHDAMYWYRQDPGQGLRLIYYSQIVNDFQKGDIAEGYSVSREKKESFPLTVTSAQKNPTAFYLCASSFRGESYEQYFGPGTRLTVT.

The chain couples TRBV5-8 to TRBJ1-2, with 10 nucleotides matching TRBD1. J was trimmed by 6 bases and V by 0 bases; bases with no gene match: 8. The CDR3 covers 16 residues. Looked up from germline, CDR1 is SGHTS and CDR2 is YDEGEE. The CDR3 here is CASSLETAGTGDGYTF. DNA for the CDR3: TGTGCCAGCAGCTTGGAAACCGCCGGGACAGGGGATGGCTACACCTTC.

V is TRBV5-1 and J is TRBJ2-7; D is perhaps TRBD2 (6 bases). CDR3 size: 15 residues. Germline V gene sequence: CDR1 SGHRS, CDR2 YFSETQ. Trimming left V 4 bases short and J 2 bases short, with 16 bases between. The CDR3 region is CASSPLGGGTYEQYF. For the CDR3, the DNA is TGCGCCAGCAGCCCACTGGGTGGGGGGACCTACGAGCAGTACTTC. Based on the CDR3 plus reference TRBV5-1 and TRBJ2-7, the full variable domain is KAGVTQTPRYLIKTRGQQVTLSCSPISGHRSVSWYQQTPGQGLQFLFEYFSETQRNKGNFPGRFSGRQFSNSRSEMNVSTLELGDSALYLCASSPLGGGTYEQYFGPGTRLTVT.

V usage is TRBV10-1 and J usage is TRBJ1-1; 9 positions match TRBD1. V lost 6 bases and J lost 1; bases outside the gene matches: 3. The CDR3 has 14 amino acids. Germline lookup yields CDR1 WNHNN and CDR2 SYGVQD (reference sequence). The chain's CDR3 is CASSKGQGNTEAFF. In DNA, the CDR3 is TGCGCCAGCAGCAAGGGACAGGGGAACACTGAAGCTTTCTTT.

This sequence joins TRBV7-2 and TRBJ2-1; D perhaps matches TRBD2 (7 bases). CDR3 length: 16 amino acids. V gave up 5 bases and J gave up 7 bases, with 21 bases separating them. Looked up from germline, CDR1 is SGHTA and CDR2 is FQGNSA. CDR3 DNA sequence: TGTGCCAGCAGCCCGTTGGAGGGAGGGGGGAGAAATGAGCAGTTCTTC. Protein: CASSPLEGGGRNEQFF.

The chain combines TRBV6-2 or TRBV6-3 with TRBJ2-3, with TRBD2 matching over 8 bases. J lost 3 bases, V lost 3 bases, and 8 bases had no gene match. Germline CDR1 is MNHEY and CDR2 is SVGEGT. The CDR3 has 16 residues. Written as DNA, the CDR3 is TGTGCCAGCAGTTATGGTCGGGAGGGCCATACAGATACGCAGTATTTT. As protein: CASSYGREGHTDTQYF.

This CDR3 reads CASSRRENQPQHF. CDR3 DNA: TGTGCCAGCAGCCGACGGGAGAATCAGCCCCAGCATTTT. The chain has TRBV6-5 and TRBJ1-5; D is unresolved. Trimming removed 6 bases from V and 4 bases from J, with 10 bases in between. Germline V gene data show CDR1 as MNHEY and CDR2 as SVGAGI. CDR3 length: 13 residues.

Here the CDR3 DNA reads TGTGCCAGCAGCGTAGGAGGACAGGGAAAAAACATTCAGTACTTC. Translated: CASSVGGQGKNIQYF. This sequence joins TRBV9 and TRBJ2-4; 8 bases match TRBD1. Germline values: CDR1 SGDLS, CDR2 YYNGEE. The CDR3 is 15 amino acids. The trim removed 0 bases at V and 4 bases at J, leaving 3 bases unmatched.

The chain combines TRBV7-9 with TRBJ2-1; TRBD2 aligns across 8 bases. Per the germline V gene, CDR1 is SEHNR and CDR2 is FQNEAQ (reference sequence). The V gene end was trimmed by 5 bases and the J gene end by 5 bases; junction bases not matched to a gene: 8. This CDR3 region has 15 residues. The CDR3 DNA follows: TGTGCCAGCAGCCCTCGGGGGGGGAGTAACAATGAGCAGTTCTTC. Translating it yields CASSPRGGSNNEQFF. Full variable domain (remainder filled in from reference TRBV7-9 and TRBJ2-1): DTGVSQNPRHKITKRGQNVTFRCDPISEHNRLYWYRQTLGQGPEFLTYFQNEAQLEKSRLLSDRFSAERPKGSFSTLEIQRTEQGDSAMYLCASSPRGGSNNEQFFGPGTRLTVL.

V gene TRBV18 combines with J gene TRBJ1-3; the D is unclear. Trimming pared 1 base from V and 3 bases from J, leaving 10 bases between. The germline V gene has CDR1 KGHSH and CDR2 LQKENI. The CDR3 has 15 residues. CDR3 sequence reads: CASSPQGGIGNTIYF. The CDR3 bases are TGTGCCAGCTCACCACAAGGAGGCATTGGAAACACCATATATTTT.

As for this clone: Additional DNA sequences in this sample encode the identical CDR3. The rearrangement joins TRBV12-3 or TRBV12-4 to TRBJ2-6; D gene uncertain. The ends were cut back, 5 bases at V and 3 bases at J, with 5 bases in the middle. There are 13 residues in the CDR3. The CDR3 reads CASSTSGANVLTF. The CDR3 nucleotides read TGTGCCAGCAGTACGAGTGGGGCCAACGTCCTGACTTTC.